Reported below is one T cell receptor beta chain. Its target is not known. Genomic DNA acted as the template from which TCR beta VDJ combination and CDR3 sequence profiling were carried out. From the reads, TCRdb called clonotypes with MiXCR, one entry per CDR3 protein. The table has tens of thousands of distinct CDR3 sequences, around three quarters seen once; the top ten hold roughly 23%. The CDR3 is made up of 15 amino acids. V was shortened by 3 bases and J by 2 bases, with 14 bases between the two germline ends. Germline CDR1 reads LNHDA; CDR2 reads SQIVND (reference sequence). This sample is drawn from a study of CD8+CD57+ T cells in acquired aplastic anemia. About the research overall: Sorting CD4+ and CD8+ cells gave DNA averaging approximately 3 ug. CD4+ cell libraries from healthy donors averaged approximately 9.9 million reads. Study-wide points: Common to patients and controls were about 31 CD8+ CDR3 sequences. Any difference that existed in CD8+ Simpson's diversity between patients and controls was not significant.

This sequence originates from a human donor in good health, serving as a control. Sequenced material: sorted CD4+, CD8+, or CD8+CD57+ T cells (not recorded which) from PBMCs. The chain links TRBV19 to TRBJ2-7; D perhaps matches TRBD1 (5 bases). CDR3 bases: TGTGCCAGTAGTATCACGACAGCGCTTACCTACGAGCAGTACTTC. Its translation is CASSITTALTYEQYF.